Listed below are T cell receptor beta chains from one sample, sequenced in a study of T cells after yellow fever vaccination. MiXCR, run by TCRdb on the 5' RACE reads, gives a single entry per CDR3 protein. The data show about 85,000 distinct CDR3 sequences, with roughly 15% seen just once and approximately 25% held by the top ten. This material consisted of CD8+ T cells not binding an NS4B(214-222) dextramer, sorted from PBMCs, taken roughly 20 days after the first yellow fever vaccination. The origin of the receptors is a young man who received the YFV17D yellow fever vaccine. CDR3s include the opening cysteine and the closing phenylalanine or tryptophan. Each record gives: clone size, D gene, V gene, CDR3 length, J gene, CDR3 protein, CDR3 DNA. D genes are given only for firm matches. Not every row has a clone size; where given, it reads once, few, many or a size class.

clone size: few
D gene: -
V gene: TRBV5-6
CDR3 length: 12
J gene: TRBJ1-1
CDR3 protein: CASSLGTFEAFF
CDR3 DNA: TGTGCCAGCAGCCTCGGGACATTTGAAGCTTTCTTT

clone size: -
D gene: -
V gene: TRBV5-1
CDR3 length: 15
J gene: TRBJ2-3
CDR3 protein: CASSLGQGATDTQYF
CDR3 DNA: TGCGCCAGCAGCTTGGGCCAGGGTGCGACAGATACGCAGTATTTT

clone size: few
D gene: TRBD1
V gene: TRBV27
CDR3 length: 13
J gene: TRBJ1-1
CDR3 protein: CASSFGTGTEAFF
CDR3 DNA: TGTGCCAGCAGTTTTGGGACAGGGACTGAAGCTTTCTTT

clone size: -
D gene: TRBD1
V gene: TRBV12-3/TRBV12-4
CDR3 length: 16
J gene: TRBJ2-2
CDR3 protein: CASSSYRGRSNGELFF
CDR3 DNA: TGTGCCAGCAGTTCCTACAGGGGGCGATCCAACGGGGAGCTGTTTTTT

clone size: few
D gene: -
V gene: TRBV5-1
CDR3 length: 15
J gene: TRBJ2-2
CDR3 protein: CASSLDRANTGELFF
CDR3 DNA: TGCGCCAGCAGCTTGGACAGAGCGAACACCGGGGAGCTGTTTTTT

clone size: few
D gene: -
V gene: TRBV12-3/TRBV12-4
CDR3 length: 15
J gene: TRBJ2-7
CDR3 protein: CASSFGGIYSYEQYF
CDR3 DNA: TGTGCCAGCAGTTTTGGAGGCATCTATAGTTACGAGCAGTACTTC

clone size: -
D gene: TRBD1
V gene: TRBV20-1
CDR3 length: 15
J gene: TRBJ1-2
CDR3 protein: CSARGGTGVNYGYTF
CDR3 DNA: TGCAGTGCTAGAGGTGGAACAGGGGTTAACTATGGCTACACCTTC

clone size: -
D gene: -
V gene: TRBV9
CDR3 length: 13
J gene: TRBJ1-2
CDR3 protein: CASSPSSRYGYTF
CDR3 DNA: TGTGCCAGCAGCCCGTCGAGCCGCTATGGCTACACCTTC

clone size: -
D gene: -
V gene: TRBV10-3
CDR3 length: 12
J gene: TRBJ1-1
CDR3 protein: CAISDPNTEAFF
CDR3 DNA: TGTGCCATCAGTGACCCCAACACTGAAGCTTTCTTT

clone size: few
D gene: -
V gene: TRBV2
CDR3 length: 15
J gene: TRBJ2-1
CDR3 protein: CASSGPASSYNEQFF
CDR3 DNA: TGTGCCAGCAGTGGGCCCGCGAGCTCCTACAATGAGCAGTTCTTC

clone size: -
D gene: -
V gene: TRBV7-8
CDR3 length: 15
J gene: TRBJ1-4
CDR3 protein: CASSLVGTTNEKLFF
CDR3 DNA: TGTGCCAGCAGCTTAGTCGGGACAACTAATGAAAAACTGTTTTTT

clone size: few
D gene: -
V gene: TRBV6-2/TRBV6-3
CDR3 length: 15
J gene: TRBJ2-7
CDR3 protein: CASSPTRGRLGEQYF
CDR3 DNA: TGTGCCAGCAGTCCCACCCGGGGACGGTTGGGAGAGCAGTACTTC

clone size: many
D gene: TRBD1
V gene: TRBV28
CDR3 length: 18
J gene: TRBJ1-6
CDR3 protein: CASSPYDRGYSYNSPLHF
CDR3 DNA: TGTGCCAGCAGCCCCTACGACAGGGGCTACTCCTATAATTCACCCCTCCACTTT

clone size: -
D gene: -
V gene: TRBV12-3/TRBV12-4
CDR3 length: 13
J gene: TRBJ1-2
CDR3 protein: CASSYGREGGYTF
CDR3 DNA: TGTGCCAGCAGCTACGGGAGGGAGGGTGGCTACACCTTC

clone size: -
D gene: -
V gene: TRBV4-1
CDR3 length: 16
J gene: TRBJ2-3
CDR3 protein: CASSHGGKGGTDTQYF
CDR3 DNA: TGCGCCAGCAGCCATGGGGGGAAAGGGGGCACAGATACGCAGTATTTT

clone size: -
D gene: TRBD1
V gene: TRBV6-5
CDR3 length: 15
J gene: TRBJ1-1
CDR3 protein: CASSYLQGVNTEAFF
CDR3 DNA: TGTGCCAGCAGTTATCTCCAGGGGGTGAACACTGAAGCTTTCTTT

clone size: -
D gene: -
V gene: TRBV20-1
CDR3 length: 14
J gene: TRBJ2-7
CDR3 protein: CSAPRGSAHYEQYF
CDR3 DNA: TGCAGTGCTCCGAGGGGTAGCGCCCACTACGAGCAGTACTTC

clone size: few
D gene: -
V gene: TRBV5-1
CDR3 length: 19
J gene: TRBJ1-1
CDR3 protein: CASSLTFRGPGRVNTEAFF
CDR3 DNA: TGCGCCAGCAGCTTGACTTTCCGTGGGCCGGGCCGGGTGAACACTGAAGCTTTCTTT

clone size: few
D gene: -
V gene: TRBV6-2/TRBV6-3
CDR3 length: 14
J gene: TRBJ1-6
CDR3 protein: CASEEQLYNSPLHF
CDR3 DNA: TGTGCCAGCGAAGAGCAGCTCTATAATTCACCCCTCCACTTT

clone size: few
D gene: -
V gene: TRBV21-1
CDR3 length: 9
J gene: TRBJ2-1
CDR3 protein: CAGGASWFF
CDR3 DNA: TGTGCCGGGGGCGCATCATGGTTCTTC

clone size: -
D gene: -
V gene: TRBV7-6
CDR3 length: 15
J gene: TRBJ2-3
CDR3 protein: CASSFGGGITDTQYF
CDR3 DNA: TGTGCCAGCAGCTTCGGTGGGGGGATCACAGATACGCAGTATTTT

clone size: few
D gene: TRBD2
V gene: TRBV6-1
CDR3 length: 16
J gene: TRBJ2-3
CDR3 protein: CASSHLAGAGTDTQYF
CDR3 DNA: TGTGCCAGCAGCCACCTAGCGGGGGCGGGCACAGATACGCAGTATTTT